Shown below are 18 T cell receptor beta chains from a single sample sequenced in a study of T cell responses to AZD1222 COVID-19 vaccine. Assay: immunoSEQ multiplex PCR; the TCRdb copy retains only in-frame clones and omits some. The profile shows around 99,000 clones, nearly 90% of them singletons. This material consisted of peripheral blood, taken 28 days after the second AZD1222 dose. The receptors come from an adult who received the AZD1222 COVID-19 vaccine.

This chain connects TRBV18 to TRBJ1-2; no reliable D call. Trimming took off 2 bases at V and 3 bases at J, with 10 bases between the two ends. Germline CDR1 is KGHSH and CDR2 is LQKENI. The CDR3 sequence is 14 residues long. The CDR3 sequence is CASSPTPGDYGYTF. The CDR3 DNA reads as TGTGCCAGCTCACCAACTCCCGGGGACTATGGCTACACCTTC.

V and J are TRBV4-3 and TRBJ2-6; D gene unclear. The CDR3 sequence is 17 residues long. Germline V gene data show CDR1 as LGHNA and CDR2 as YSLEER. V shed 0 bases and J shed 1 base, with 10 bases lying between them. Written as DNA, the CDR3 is TGCGCCAGCAGCCAAGATGGGGAAGGGTCTGGGGCCAACGTCCTGACTTTC. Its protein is CASSQDGEGSGANVLTF.

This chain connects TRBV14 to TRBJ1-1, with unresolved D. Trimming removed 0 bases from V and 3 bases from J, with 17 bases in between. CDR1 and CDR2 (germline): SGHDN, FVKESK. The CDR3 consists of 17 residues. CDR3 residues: CASSQDRGLPGYTEAFF. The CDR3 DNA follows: TGTGCCAGCAGCCAAGATCGAGGCCTCCCAGGATACACTGAAGCTTTCTTT.

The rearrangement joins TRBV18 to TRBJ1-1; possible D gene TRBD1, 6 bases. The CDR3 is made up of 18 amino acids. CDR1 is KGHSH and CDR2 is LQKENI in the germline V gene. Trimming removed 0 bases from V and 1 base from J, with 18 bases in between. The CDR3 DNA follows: TGTGCCAGCTCACCACCGTCAAGAGGGGGGCTCCGGAACACTGAAGCTTTCTTT. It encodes CASSPPSRGGLRNTEAFF.

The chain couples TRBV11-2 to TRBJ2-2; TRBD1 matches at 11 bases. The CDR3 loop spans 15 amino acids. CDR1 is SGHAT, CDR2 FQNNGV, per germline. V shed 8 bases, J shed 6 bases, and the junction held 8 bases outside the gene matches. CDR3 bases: TGTGCCAGCTTCGCGGGACAGGGGGATCCCGGGGAGCTGTTTTTT. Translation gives CASFAGQGDPGELFF.

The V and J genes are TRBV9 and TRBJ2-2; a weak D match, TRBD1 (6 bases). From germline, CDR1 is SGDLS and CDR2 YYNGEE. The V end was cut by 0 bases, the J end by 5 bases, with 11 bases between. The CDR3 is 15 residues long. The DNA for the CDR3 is TGTGCCAGCAGCGTAGCAGGGGCAGGAACCGGGGAGCTGTTTTTT. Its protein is CASSVAGAGTGELFF. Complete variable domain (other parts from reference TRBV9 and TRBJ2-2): DSGVTQTPKHLITATGQRVTLRCSPRSGDLSVYWYQQSLDQGLQFLIQYYNGEERAKGNILERFSAQQFPDLHSELNLSSLELGDSALYFCASSVAGAGTGELFFGEGSRLTVL.

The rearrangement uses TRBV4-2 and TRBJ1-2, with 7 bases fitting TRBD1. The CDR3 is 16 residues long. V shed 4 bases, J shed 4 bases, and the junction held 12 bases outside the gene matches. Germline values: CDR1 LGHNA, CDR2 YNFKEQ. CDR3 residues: CASSLTTGSPSYGYTF. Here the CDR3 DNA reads TGTGCCAGCAGCCTAACGACAGGGAGCCCTAGCTATGGCTACACCTTC.

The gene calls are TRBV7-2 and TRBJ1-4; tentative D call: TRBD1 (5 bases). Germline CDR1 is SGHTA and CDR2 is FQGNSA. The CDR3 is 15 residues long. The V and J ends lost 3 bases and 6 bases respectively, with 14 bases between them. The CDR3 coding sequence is TGTGCCAGCAGCTTTGCCGGGACTTCCCATGAAAAACTGTTTTTT. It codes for CASSFAGTSHEKLFF.

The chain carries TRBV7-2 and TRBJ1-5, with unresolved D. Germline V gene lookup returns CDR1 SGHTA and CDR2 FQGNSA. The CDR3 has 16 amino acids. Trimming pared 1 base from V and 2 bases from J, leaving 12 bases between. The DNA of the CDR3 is TGTGCCAGCAGCTTAGTTGTTCAATCGGGCAATCAGCCCCAGCATTTT. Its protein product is CASSLVVQSGNQPQHF.

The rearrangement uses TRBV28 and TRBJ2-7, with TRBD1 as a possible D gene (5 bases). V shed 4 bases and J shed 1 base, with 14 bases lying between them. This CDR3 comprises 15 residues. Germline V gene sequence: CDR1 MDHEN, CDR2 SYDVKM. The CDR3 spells CASSSAVGLSYEQYF. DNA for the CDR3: TGTGCCAGCAGTTCCGCGGTGGGGCTATCCTACGAGCAGTACTTC.

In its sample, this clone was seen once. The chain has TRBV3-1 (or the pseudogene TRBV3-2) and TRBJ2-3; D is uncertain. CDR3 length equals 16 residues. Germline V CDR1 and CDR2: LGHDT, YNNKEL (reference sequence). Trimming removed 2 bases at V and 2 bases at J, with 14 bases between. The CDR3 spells CASSQRQPSPTDTQYF. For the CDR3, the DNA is TGTGCCAGCAGCCAAAGGCAGCCGTCCCCCACAGATACGCAGTATTTT.

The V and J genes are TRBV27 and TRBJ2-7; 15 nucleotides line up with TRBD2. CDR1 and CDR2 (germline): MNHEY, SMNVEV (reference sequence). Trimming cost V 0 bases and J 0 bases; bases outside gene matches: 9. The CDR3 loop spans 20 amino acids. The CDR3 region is CASSLSPPGLAGGSSYEQYF. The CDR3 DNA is TGTGCCAGCAGTTTATCCCCGCCGGGACTAGCGGGGGGAAGCTCCTACGAGCAGTACTTC.

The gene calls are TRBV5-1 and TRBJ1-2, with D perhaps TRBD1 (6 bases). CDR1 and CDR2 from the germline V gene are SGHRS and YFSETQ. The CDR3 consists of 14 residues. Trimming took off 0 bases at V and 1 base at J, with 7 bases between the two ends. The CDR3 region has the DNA TGCGCCAGCAGCTTGGGACAGGATAACTATGGCTACACCTTC. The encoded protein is CASSLGQDNYGYTF.

Written as DNA, the CDR3 is TGTGCCAGCAGCCCTGGGGGTATTAACTATGGCTACACCTTC. Translation gives CASSPGGINYGYTF. This chain connects TRBV5-4 to TRBJ1-2, with D possibly being TRBD1 (5 bases). Trimming removed 4 bases from V and 1 base from J, with 11 bases in between. The CDR3 spans 14 residues. Per germline, CDR1 SGHNT and CDR2 YYREEE (reference sequence).

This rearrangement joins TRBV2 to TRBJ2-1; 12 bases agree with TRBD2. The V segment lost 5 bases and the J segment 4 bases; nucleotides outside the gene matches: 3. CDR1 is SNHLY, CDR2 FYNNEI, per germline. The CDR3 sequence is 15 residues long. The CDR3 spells CASSTSGGRYNEQFF. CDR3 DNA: TGTGCCAGCAGTACTAGCGGGGGGCGGTACAATGAGCAGTTCTTC.

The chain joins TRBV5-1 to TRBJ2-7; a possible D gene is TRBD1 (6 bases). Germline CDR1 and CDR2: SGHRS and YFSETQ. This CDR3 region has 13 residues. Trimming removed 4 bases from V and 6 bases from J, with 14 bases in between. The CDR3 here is CASSATGSLEQYF. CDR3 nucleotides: TGCGCCAGCAGCGCAACAGGGAGTCTCGAGCAGTACTTC. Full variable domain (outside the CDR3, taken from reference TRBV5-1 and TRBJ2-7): KAGVTQTPRYLIKTRGQQVTLSCSPISGHRSVSWYQQTPGQGLQFLFEYFSETQRNKGNFPGRFSGRQFSNSRSEMNVSTLELGDSALYLCASSATGSLEQYFGPGTRLTVT.

In nucleotides, the CDR3 is TGTGCCAGCAGCCCAACCTCAGGGGGCACCTACGAGCAGTACTTC. As protein: CASSPTSGGTYEQYF. This chain uses TRBV7-9 with TRBJ2-7, with TRBD1 identical over 8 bases. The junction had 8 bases not matched to a gene; V was cut back by 5 bases and J by 2 bases. Germline CDR1 is SEHNR and CDR2 is FQNEAQ (reference sequence). The CDR3 is made up of 15 amino acids. The full variable domain, its missing parts supplied by reference TRBV7-9 and TRBJ2-7, is DTGVSQNPRHKITKRGQNVTFRCDPISEHNRLYWYRQTLGQGPEFLTYFQNEAQLEKSRLLSDRFSAERPKGSFSTLEIQRTEQGDSAMYLCASSPTSGGTYEQYFGPGTRLTVT.

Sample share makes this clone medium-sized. The CDR3 sequence: CASRQGIDEQYF. CDR3 sequence (DNA): TGTGCCAGTAGACAGGGGATCGACGAGCAGTACTTC. This rearrangement joins TRBV19 to TRBJ2-7; 7 bases line up with TRBD1. Germline loops: CDR1 LNHDA, CDR2 SQIVND (reference sequence). The CDR3 runs to 12 residues. The V and J ends lost 6 bases and 5 bases, in that order; junction bases with no gene match: 4.